Sequencing of this T cell receptor (beta chain) was carried out in a study of shared clonotypes between healthy human individuals. The assay used deep level. Data came from immunoSEQ multiplex PCR; TCRdb stores just in-frame clones and leaves some out. The table has hundreds of thousands of clones, approximately 97% seen once; the top ten hold roughly 0.05%. Germline V gene data show CDR1 as SGDLS and CDR2 as YYNGEE. The V and J ends lost 3 bases and 4 bases, in that order; junction bases with no gene match: 4. CDR3 size: 15 residues. Notes on the study in general: Across a handful of donors, naive CD4 shared 5% to 6%, naive CD8 under 4%, memory CD4 roughly 2.4%, memory CD8 around 0.36%. Genetic and exposure-history diversity was limited by the small donor number.

Concerning this clone: Antigen unknown.

The rearrangement joins TRBV9 to TRBJ2-1, with 10 bases lining up with TRBD2. The sample comprised naive CD4+ T cells sorted from blood. The subset was: CD45RA+ positively selected. This clonotype was sampled from a woman in her thirties in good health. The CDR3 is CASSGGTSAYNEQFF. The CDR3 coding sequence is TGTGCCAGCAGCGGAGGGACTAGCGCGTACAATGAGCAGTTCTTC.